This entry lists 20 T cell receptor beta chains sequenced from one sample in a study of T cell responses to AZD1222 COVID-19 vaccine. TCRdb keeps only in-frame clones here, not all; method: immunoSEQ multiplex PCR. The sample yields some 81,000 clones, 80% to 90% seen once. The sample consisted of peripheral blood, taken 28 days after the second AZD1222 dose. The source of these receptors is an adult who received the AZD1222 COVID-19 vaccine.

The rearrangement joins TRBV28 to TRBJ2-5; D is possibly TRBD1 (6 bases). The germline V and J ends were trimmed by 3 bases and 5 bases, with 10 bases remaining between them. Germline V gene sequence: CDR1 MDHEN, CDR2 SYDVKM. The CDR3 spans 13 residues. CDR3 sequence: CASSFGGRETQYF. CDR3 sequence (DNA): TGTGCCAGCAGTTTTGGGGGCAGGGAGACCCAGTACTTC.

This chain connects TRBV9 to TRBJ2-5; maybe TRBD1 (6 bases). This CDR3 is built from 14 residues. Looked up from germline, CDR1 is SGDLS and CDR2 is YYNGEE. V was clipped by 1 base and J by 2 bases, with 9 bases between them. DNA of the CDR3: TGTGCCAGCAGCGTAAAGGACAGACAAGAGACCCAGTACTTC. It specifies CASSVKDRQETQYF.

V and J are TRBV7-3 and TRBJ1-1, with TRBD1 matching 7 bases. The CDR3 runs 15 residues. The V segment lost 0 bases and the J segment 7 bases; nucleotides outside the gene matches: 8. Germline V gene sequence: CDR1 SGHTA, CDR2 FQGTGA. For the CDR3, the DNA is TGTGCCAGCAGCTTAACCGGACAGGCGACACTTGAAGCTTTCTTT. This codes for CASSLTGQATLEAFF.

The sample holds one count of this clone. The V and J genes are TRBV28 and TRBJ1-4; perhaps TRBD1 as D (6 bases). The CDR3 is 15 residues long. Trimming cost V 4 bases and J 8 bases, with 17 bases left between them. Germline V gives CDR1 MDHEN, CDR2 SYDVKM. Here the CDR3 reads CASSSHRDTVEKLFF. The CDR3 nucleotides read TGTGCCAGCAGTTCCCACCGGGACACAGTCGAAAAACTGTTTTTT.

The genes are TRBV4-3 and TRBJ1-3, with TRBD1 identical over 8 bases. The CDR3 covers 16 residues. J was trimmed by 4 bases and V by 0 bases; bases with no gene match: 5. Germline V gene sequence: CDR1 LGHNA, CDR2 YSLEER. CDR3 DNA: TGCGCCAGCAGCCAAGATCTGGCAGGGGGCGGAAACACCATATATTTT. Its protein product is CASSQDLAGGGNTIYF.

The chain links TRBV9 to TRBJ2-3; tentative D call: TRBD2 (6 bases). V dropped 3 bases and J dropped 1 base, with 9 bases sitting between them. The CDR3 is 14 residues long. Germline CDR1 is SGDLS and CDR2 is YYNGEE. CDR3 amino acids: CASSAGTGTDTQYF. The DNA for the CDR3 is TGTGCCAGCAGCGCAGGGACTGGCACAGATACGCAGTATTTT. Using reference TRBV9 and TRBJ2-3 for the parts outside the CDR3, the full variable domain is DSGVTQTPKHLITATGQRVTLRCSPRSGDLSVYWYQQSLDQGLQFLIQYYNGEERAKGNILERFSAQQFPDLHSELNLSSLELGDSALYFCASSAGTGTDTQYFGPGTRLTVL.

The chain carries TRBV5-6 and TRBJ1-3; 7 bases fit TRBD1. The CDR3 is made up of 15 amino acids. J was trimmed by 0 bases and V by 1 base; bases with no gene match: 1. The germline V gene has CDR1 SGHDT and CDR2 YYEEEE. The CDR3 DNA is TGTGCCAGCAGCTTGCAGGGGGACTCTGGAAACACCATATATTTT. This translates into CASSLQGDSGNTIYF.

V usage is TRBV4-1 and J usage is TRBJ1-5; D remains ambiguous. CDR3 size: 15 residues. V dropped 0 bases and J dropped 0 bases, with 6 bases sitting between them. Germline V CDR1 and CDR2: MGHRA, YSYEKL. The DNA of the CDR3 is TGCGCCAGCAGCCAAGAAGGTCATAGCAATCAGCCCCAGCATTTT. Protein sequence: CASSQEGHSNQPQHF.

The chain combines TRBV7-8 with TRBJ2-6, with TRBD1 matching over 7 bases. The ends lost 8 bases at V and 1 base at J; junction bases unmatched: 11. Germline V gene sequence: CDR1 SGHVS, CDR2 FQNEAQ. The CDR3 has 17 residues. Here the CDR3 reads CASSSWDRRSGANVLTF. As DNA, the CDR3 is TGTGCCAGCTCCTCCTGGGACAGAAGGTCTGGGGCCAACGTCCTGACTTTC.

The CDR3 nucleotides are TGTGCCAGCAGCGCCTTTAAAAGCTCCTACGAGCAGTACTTC. This gives the protein CASSAFKSSYEQYF. The chain joins TRBV5-8 to TRBJ2-7; D uncertain. Germline loops: CDR1 SGHTS, CDR2 YDEGEE. This CDR3 contains 14 residues. The V and J ends lost 4 bases and 0 bases respectively, with 11 bases between them.

The chain is built from TRBV7-3 and TRBJ1-1; 7 positions match TRBD1. J lost 7 bases, V lost 2 bases, and 13 bases had no gene match. The germline V gene encodes CDR1 SGHTA and CDR2 FQGTGA. The CDR3 is made up of 16 amino acids. CDR3 DNA: TGTGCCAGCAGCTTAGTGCCAGGGGGTAATAGTGTTGAAGCTTTCTTT. It codes for CASSLVPGGNSVEAFF.

This clone turned up a few times. The chain combines TRBV9 with TRBJ2-1; D is perhaps TRBD1 or TRBD2 (5 bases each). The CDR3 runs 15 residues. V was trimmed by 0 bases and J by 6 bases, leaving 13 bases between them. Per germline, CDR1 SGDLS and CDR2 YYNGEE. CDR3 sequence reads: CASSVGGVGINEQFF. The CDR3 bases are TGTGCCAGCAGCGTAGGAGGGGTCGGGATCAATGAGCAGTTCTTC.

A few counts support this clone. This sequence joins TRBV2 and TRBJ1-2, with 7 positions matching TRBD1. The ends lost 9 bases at V and 8 bases at J; junction bases unmatched: 12. The V gene's germline CDR1 is SNHLY and CDR2 FYNNEI. The CDR3 is 13 residues long. The DNA for the CDR3 is TGTGCCAGGAGGGACAGCCTCCTTCGAGGCTACACCTTC. Translating it yields CARRDSLLRGYTF.

The chain is built from TRBV18 and TRBJ2-6; 8 positions match TRBD1. CDR1 is KGHSH, CDR2 LQKENI, per germline. The CDR3 covers 19 residues. The V segment lost 3 bases and the J segment 0 bases; nucleotides outside the gene matches: 10. The CDR3 protein is CASSPPGGAIGSGANVLTF. The CDR3 DNA reads TGTGCCAGCTCACCTCCAGGGGGCGCGATCGGCTCTGGGGCCAACGTCCTGACTTTC.

This chain uses TRBV19 with TRBJ2-1; D possibly corresponds to TRBD2 (5 bases). The CDR3 is 14 amino acids. Germline V CDR1 and CDR2: LNHDA, SQIVND (reference sequence). V shed 5 bases and J shed 8 bases, with 16 bases lying between them. The CDR3 DNA is TGTGCCAGTAGTCCGGGTCTCGAGGGTTATGAGCAGTTCTTC. Translated: CASSPGLEGYEQFF.

The chain is built from TRBV5-1 and TRBJ2-1; 7 bases map to TRBD1. CDR3 length: 16 residues. Looked up from germline, CDR1 is SGHRS and CDR2 is YFSETQ. The ends lost 1 base at V and 0 bases at J; junction bases unmatched: 4. CDR3 DNA sequence: TGCGCCAGCAGCTTGAGCAGGGGGTTCTCCTACAATGAGCAGTTCTTC. Amino acids: CASSLSRGFSYNEQFF.

The chain employs TRBV30 and TRBJ2-5, with 8 nucleotides matching TRBD2. The CDR3 runs 15 residues. CDR1 and CDR2 from the germline V gene are GTSNPN and SVGIG (reference sequence). V was pared by 1 base and J by 1 base, with 5 bases of the junction left unmatched. The CDR3 region is CAWSALLAAQETQYF. The CDR3 coding sequence is TGTGCCTGGAGTGCTTTACTAGCGGCCCAAGAGACCCAGTACTTC.

The rearrangement joins TRBV24-1 to TRBJ2-5, with 11 nucleotides matching TRBD2. This CDR3 comprises 16 residues. The germline CDR1 and CDR2 sequences are KGHDR and SFDVKD. The J segment lost 5 bases and the V segment lost 1 base, leaving 5 bases of the junction unmatched. The CDR3 region is CATSDFTSGGLETQYF. The CDR3 bases are TGTGCCACCAGTGATTTTACTAGCGGGGGTTTGGAGACCCAGTACTTC.

The chain uses TRBV24-1 and TRBJ2-1; D remains ambiguous. The CDR3 loop spans 15 amino acids. Trimming took off 4 bases at V and 2 bases at J, with 11 bases between the two ends. Germline CDR1 is KGHDR and CDR2 is SFDVKD. The CDR3 region is CATSDPGQTYNEQFF. The CDR3 DNA sequence: TGTGCCACCAGTGACCCGGGCCAGACCTACAATGAGCAGTTCTTC.

The chain employs TRBV7-9 and TRBJ1-1; D is undetermined. CDR1 SEHNR and CDR2 FQNEAQ come from the germline V gene (reference sequence). V was cut by 3 bases and J by 5 bases, with 16 bases left in between. CDR3 length: 15 amino acids. The CDR3 DNA is TGTGCCAGCAGCTTGGACCCGGTGCTGGGGACTGAAGCTTTCTTT. Translating gives CASSLDPVLGTEAFF.